Each of the 21 T cell receptor beta chains below was sequenced from the same sample in a study of blood T cell repertoires in COVID-19. The table came from immunoSEQ multiplex PCR; TCRdb's copy has only in-frame clones and leaves some out. The table lists some 160,000 clones, 83% of them singletons. Sequencing was carried out using peripheral blood. The source of these receptors is a human donor in a cohort sampled during active COVID-19.

The chain links TRBV18 to TRBJ1-3, with D unresolved. The V end was cut by 2 bases, the J end by 0 bases, with 8 bases between. This CDR3 is built from 15 residues. Per the germline V gene, CDR1 is KGHSH and CDR2 is LQKENI. CDR3 in amino acids: CASSPIASSGNTIYF. The CDR3 DNA reads as TGTGCCAGCTCACCAATTGCGTCCTCTGGAAACACCATATATTTT.

The genes are TRBV27 and TRBJ2-6; 7 bases are shared with TRBD1. The germline gives CDR1 MNHEY, CDR2 SMNVEV (reference sequence). This CDR3 contains 17 residues. Trimming took 5 bases from V and 0 from J; bases not matched to a gene: 7. As DNA, the CDR3 is TGTGCCAGCAGTGTCCACAGGGGAGCCTCTGGGGCCAACGTCCTGACTTTC. Encoded protein: CASSVHRGASGANVLTF.

The chain links TRBV19 to TRBJ2-5, with D hard to call. V lost 0 bases, J lost 10 bases, and 12 bases lay in between. Looked up from germline, CDR1 is LNHDA and CDR2 is SQIVND (reference sequence). The CDR3 extends over 13 amino acids. CDR3 in amino acids: CASSIDRGNLQYF. DNA of the CDR3: TGTGCCAGTAGTATAGACAGAGGAAACCTCCAGTACTTC.

The genes are TRBV7-6 and TRBJ2-5, with 11 bases matching TRBD2. The J segment lost 2 bases and the V segment lost 7 bases, leaving 9 bases of the junction unmatched. The V gene's germline CDR1 is SGHVS and CDR2 FNYEAQ. This CDR3 region has 16 residues. The CDR3 protein is CASTLGLAGGQETQYF. As DNA, the CDR3 is TGTGCCAGCACTTTAGGGCTAGCGGGAGGTCAAGAGACCCAGTACTTC.

This clone came up once. The chain uses TRBV6-6 and TRBJ1-1; D remains ambiguous. The germline V and J ends were trimmed by 6 bases and 1 base, with 9 bases remaining between them. The CDR3 has 13 residues. Germline values: CDR1 MNHNY, CDR2 SVGAGI (reference sequence). CDR3 in DNA: TGTGCCAGCAGCAACGGGAAGAACACTGAAGCTTTCTTT. Residues: CASSNGKNTEAFF.

V gene TRBV24-1 combines with J gene TRBJ1-5, with D uncertain. Germline-derived CDR1 and CDR2 are KGHDR and SFDVKD. The CDR3 spans 14 residues. Deletions cut 6 bases from V and 3 bases from J, with 11 bases between. The chain's CDR3 is CATSQTASNQPQHF. CDR3 in DNA: TGTGCCACCAGTCAAACCGCGTCCAATCAGCCCCAGCATTTT.

The chain recombines TRBV2 with TRBJ1-2; D remains unclear. CDR3 length equals 14 residues. V lost 1 base and J 2 bases, leaving 8 bases between the germline ends. The germline gives CDR1 SNHLY, CDR2 FYNNEI. In DNA form, the CDR3 reads TGTGCCAGCAGTGAAGACAGACTAAACTATGGCTACACCTTC. It yields the protein CASSEDRLNYGYTF.

The CDR3 region has the DNA TGTGCCAGCAGCCCCGCGGGTAGCGCGACTAGCTCCTACGAGCAGTACTTC. Protein: CASSPAGSATSSYEQYF. The chain carries TRBV9 and TRBJ2-7, with TRBD2 as a possible D gene (6 bases). Germline V lookup: CDR1 SGDLS, CDR2 YYNGEE. Deletions cut 4 bases from V and 0 bases from J, with 20 bases between. The CDR3 spans 17 residues. The whole variable domain, filled in from reference TRBV9 and TRBJ2-7, reads DSGVTQTPKHLITATGQRVTLRCSPRSGDLSVYWYQQSLDQGLQFLIQYYNGEERAKGNILERFSAQQFPDLHSELNLSSLELGDSALYFCASSPAGSATSSYEQYFGPGTRLTVT.

With respect to this clone: Other DNA sequences in the sample encode the same CDR3. The chain links TRBV7-2 to TRBJ2-7; TRBD1 agrees at 9 bases. In germline, CDR1 is SGHTA, CDR2 FQGNSA. After removal of 5 bases from V and 1 base from J, the junction contained 6 bases not matched to a gene. The length of the CDR3 is 15 residues. The CDR3 loop is CASSPGTGRSYEQYF. The CDR3 DNA follows: TGTGCCAGCAGCCCCGGGACAGGGCGGTCCTACGAGCAGTACTTC.

The V call is TRBV7-3, the J call TRBJ2-1, with D unresolved. V was trimmed by 3 bases and J by 2 bases, leaving 5 bases between them. The CDR3 covers 13 residues. CDR1 is SGHTA, CDR2 FQGTGA, per germline. The CDR3 sequence is CASSFTTYNEQFF. CDR3 bases: TGTGCCAGCAGCTTCACAACCTACAATGAGCAGTTCTTC.

V is TRBV4-2 and J is TRBJ2-7, with 10 positions matching TRBD1. With V trimmed by 6 bases and J by 0 bases, 2 bases remained unmatched. Per germline, CDR1 LGHNA and CDR2 YNFKEQ. This CDR3 has 14 amino acids. Written as DNA, the CDR3 is TGTGCCAGCAGAAGGACAGGGGGCTCCTACGAGCAGTACTTC. Residues: CASRRTGGSYEQYF.

The J gene is TRBJ2-4, the V gene TRBV4-1; no clear D. CDR1 is MGHRA, CDR2 YSYEKL, per germline. V was trimmed by 0 bases and J by 0 bases, leaving 15 bases between them. This CDR3 has 18 residues. CDR3 DNA: TGCGCCAGCAGCCAAGAACCCACAGCCCCACTAGCCAAAAACATTCAGTACTTC. It yields the protein CASSQEPTAPLAKNIQYF.

This chain's CDR3 is CASSFGLENQPQHF. The CDR3 coding sequence is TGCGCCAGCAGCTTCGGTCTAGAGAATCAGCCCCAGCATTTT. The J gene is TRBJ1-5, the V gene TRBV5-1; D remains ambiguous. In germline, CDR1 is SGHRS, CDR2 YFSETQ. The CDR3 loop spans 14 amino acids. Trimming took off 2 bases at V and 4 bases at J, with 10 bases between the two ends. The variable domain in full, completed from reference TRBV5-1 and TRBJ1-5, reads KAGVTQTPRYLIKTRGQQVTLSCSPISGHRSVSWYQQTPGQGLQFLFEYFSETQRNKGNFPGRFSGRQFSNSRSEMNVSTLELGDSALYLCASSFGLENQPQHFGDGTRLSIL.

The chain has TRBV7-9 and TRBJ1-2; D remains ambiguous. CDR3 size: 12 residues. Germline values: CDR1 SEHNR, CDR2 FQNEAQ (reference sequence). Trimming removed 5 bases from V and 8 bases from J, with 12 bases in between. The CDR3 coding sequence is TGTGCCAGCAGCCTCGTCACGGTAGGCTACACCTTC. Translated, it gives CASSLVTVGYTF. Combining the CDR3 with reference TRBV7-9 and TRBJ1-2 gives the whole variable domain DTGVSQNPRHKITKRGQNVTFRCDPISEHNRLYWYRQTLGQGPEFLTYFQNEAQLEKSRLLSDRFSAERPKGSFSTLEIQRTEQGDSAMYLCASSLVTVGYTFGSGTRLTVV.

The rearrangement joins TRBV7-9 to TRBJ2-7, with 7 positions matching TRBD2. V lost 5 bases to trimming and J lost 4 bases; unmatched junction nucleotides: 14. Germline V gene lookup returns CDR1 SEHNR and CDR2 FQNEAQ (reference sequence). The CDR3 runs to 16 residues. CDR3 protein: CASSPPGTGRSYEQYF. The CDR3, as DNA: TGTGCCAGCAGCCCCCCCGGGACCGGGAGGAGTTACGAGCAGTACTTC.

The chain employs TRBV18 and TRBJ2-7; D is perhaps TRBD2 (6 bases). Germline V gene data show CDR1 as KGHSH and CDR2 as LQKENI. Trimming pared 6 bases from V and 0 bases from J, leaving 12 bases between. This CDR3 is 14 amino acids long. CDR3 region: CASSADGSSYEQYF. As DNA, the CDR3 is TGTGCCAGCTCGGCCGACGGGAGCTCCTACGAGCAGTACTTC. The full variable domain, completed using reference TRBV18 and TRBJ2-7, is NAGVMQNPRHLVRRRGQEARLRCSPMKGHSHVYWYRQLPEEGLKFMVYLQKENIIDESGMPKERFSAEFPKEGPSILRIQQVVRGDSAAYFCASSADGSSYEQYFGPGTRLTVT.

V usage is TRBV24-1 and J usage is TRBJ2-1; 8 bases fit TRBD2. V lost 3 bases and J lost 10; bases outside the gene matches: 4. The V gene's germline CDR1 is KGHDR and CDR2 SFDVKD. The CDR3 sequence is 13 residues long. The CDR3 sequence is CATSDPLAGEQFF. The CDR3 bases are TGTGCCACCAGTGATCCGTTAGCGGGAGAGCAGTTCTTC.

This chain connects TRBV11-2 to TRBJ2-1, with 12 bases identical to TRBD2. Germline V gene sequence: CDR1 SGHAT, CDR2 FQNNGV. V dropped 1 base and J dropped 2; count of bases not matched to a gene: 0. CDR3 length: 16 residues. CDR3 region: CASSLGTSGAYNEQFF. The CDR3 bases are TGTGCCAGCAGCTTAGGGACTAGCGGGGCCTACAATGAGCAGTTCTTC.

This clone showed up just once. In nucleotides, the CDR3 is TGTGCCAGCAGCTTAGACAGGGTACCCACCGGGGAGCTGTTTTTT. Its translation is CASSLDRVPTGELFF. V is TRBV7-3 and J is TRBJ2-2, with 7 nucleotides matching TRBD1. Germline V gives CDR1 SGHTA, CDR2 FQGTGA. This CDR3 comprises 15 residues. V gave up 2 bases and J gave up 4 bases; unmatched junction bases: 4.

The J gene is TRBJ2-3, the V gene TRBV5-1; 8 bases fit TRBD1. The CDR3 has 14 residues. Germline CDR1 reads SGHRS; CDR2 reads YFSETQ. Trimming at V came to 4 bases and at J to 3 bases, leaving 4 bases not matched to a gene. This CDR3 reads CASSDRGGTDTQYF. The CDR3 DNA reads as TGCGCCAGCAGCGACAGGGGTGGAACAGATACGCAGTATTTT.

The rearrangement links TRBV24-1 to TRBJ1-2, with D maybe TRBD1 (5 bases). The V end was cut by 1 base, the J end by 6 bases, with 8 bases between. In germline, CDR1 is KGHDR, CDR2 SFDVKD. CDR3 length equals 13 residues. The CDR3 bases are TGTGCCACCAGTGATTTAAGGGGCGATGGCTACACCTTC. This translates into CATSDLRGDGYTF.